What follows describes a single T cell receptor (beta chain). This CDR3 has 16 amino acids. CDR1 SNHLY and CDR2 FYNNEI come from the germline V gene. Unmatched junction bases numbered 7, after V lost 4 bases and J lost 2 bases. In the source study's methods: Reference gene primer amplification gave estimated nucleated cell counts. Clones were read by immunoSEQ multiplex PCR, and TCRdb kept only the in-frame ones, dropping some. D and trimming come from the DNA, and the V and J calls and clone size come from that table. The sample yields hundreds of thousands of clones, 80% to 90% seen once. This entry comes from a study of blood T cell repertoires in COVID-19. Across the whole study: Both acute and convalescent COVID-19 samples were obtained from the United States, Italy and Spain. Sources were T cells, B-cell-depleted T cells, or PBMCs; the material itself was cDNA or gDNA.

Categorization into cohorts depended on clinical history that participants reported. This chain uses TRBV2 with TRBJ2-3; TRBD2 aligns across 9 bases. Material: PBMCs or T cells enriched from blood (not recorded which). The origin of this receptor is a woman in her fifties or sixties who had recovered from COVID-19. The CDR3 is CASSVGGGAYTDTQYF. The CDR3 nucleotides are TGTGCCAGCAGTGTCGGCGGGGGGGCCTACACAGATACGCAGTATTTT.